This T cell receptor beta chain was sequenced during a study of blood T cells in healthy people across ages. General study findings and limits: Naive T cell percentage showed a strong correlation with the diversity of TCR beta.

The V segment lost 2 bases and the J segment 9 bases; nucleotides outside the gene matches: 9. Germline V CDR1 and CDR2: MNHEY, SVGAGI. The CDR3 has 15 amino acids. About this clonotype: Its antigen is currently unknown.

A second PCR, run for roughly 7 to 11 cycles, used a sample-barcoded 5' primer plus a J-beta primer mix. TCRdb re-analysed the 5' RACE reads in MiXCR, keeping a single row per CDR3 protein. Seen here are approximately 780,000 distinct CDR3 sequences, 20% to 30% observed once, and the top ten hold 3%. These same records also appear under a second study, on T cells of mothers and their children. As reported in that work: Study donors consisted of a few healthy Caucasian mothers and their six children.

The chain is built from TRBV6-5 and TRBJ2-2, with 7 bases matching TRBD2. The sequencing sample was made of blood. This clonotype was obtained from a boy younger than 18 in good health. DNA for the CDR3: TGTGCCAGCAGTTACAGTCGACTAGCTCTCCGGGAGCTGTTTTTT. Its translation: CASSYSRLALRELFF.